A single sample is the source of the 25 T cell receptor beta chains below, sequenced in a study of blood T cells in healthy people across ages. A J-beta primer mix and a sample-barcoded 5' primer were used in a second PCR of roughly 6 to 12 cycles. Via MiXCR, TCRdb re-called the 5' RACE reads, giving one row per CDR3 protein. The data hold around 800,000 distinct CDR3 sequences, with approximately 55% observed a single time. Material: blood. The source is a man older than 75 in good health.

The J gene is TRBJ2-7, the V gene TRBV2; 8 nucleotides match TRBD1. Losses at the gene ends were 7 bases for V and 6 bases for J; bases not matched to a gene: 5. CDR1 SNHLY and CDR2 FYNNEI come from the germline V gene. This CDR3 spans 12 amino acids. Written as DNA, the CDR3 is TGTGCCAGCAAGGACAGGGTGGCCGAGCAGTACTTC. Amino acid sequence: CASKDRVAEQYF.

This clonotype was counted only a few times. J is TRBJ2-7 and V is TRBV2; a weak D match, TRBD2 (6 bases). The V end was cut by 6 bases, the J end by 3 bases, with 9 bases between. The germline V gene has CDR1 SNHLY and CDR2 FYNNEI. CDR3 length equals 12 residues. CDR3 sequence reads: CASRGLNYEQYF. CDR3 DNA: TGTGCCAGCAGGGGACTCAACTACGAGCAGTACTTC.

The V and J genes are TRBV3-1 and TRBJ1-2; no clear D gene. V was trimmed by 6 bases and J by 8 bases, leaving 13 bases between them. The CDR3 has 12 amino acids. Germline lookup yields CDR1 LGHDT and CDR2 YNNKEL (reference sequence). The CDR3 nucleotides are TGTGCCAGCAGTCCCGGCCTAAGCGGCTACACCTTC. It yields the protein CASSPGLSGYTF.

The V and J genes are TRBV20-1 and TRBJ2-7, with D hard to call. CDR1 and CDR2 from the germline V gene are DFQATT and SNEGSKA (reference sequence). V dropped 5 bases and J dropped 1 base, with 15 bases sitting between them. This CDR3 is 14 amino acids long. The CDR3 nucleotides read TGCAGTGCTTCCCAGGTTGGACCTTCCTACGAGCAGTACTTC. This encodes CSASQVGPSYEQYF.

V usage is TRBV4-3 and J usage is TRBJ2-1; possible D gene TRBD1, 6 bases. The CDR3 loop spans 15 amino acids. CDR1 is LGHNA and CDR2 is YSLEER in the germline V gene. The germline V and J ends were trimmed by 0 bases and 2 bases, with 8 bases remaining between them. The CDR3: CASSQESGAYNEQFF. CDR3 sequence (DNA): TGCGCCAGCAGCCAAGAATCAGGGGCCTACAATGAGCAGTTCTTC.

The J gene is TRBJ2-3, the V gene TRBV6-2 or TRBV6-3, with D hard to call. In germline, CDR1 is MNHEY, CDR2 SVGEGT. Trimming removed 0 bases from V and 4 bases from J, with 11 bases in between. There are 15 residues in the CDR3. DNA of the CDR3: TGTGCCAGCAGTTACTCGAGCTTTGGGGCAGATACGCAGTATTTT. Amino acid sequence: CASSYSSFGADTQYF.

The chain is built from TRBV29-1 and TRBJ2-1; 7 nucleotides match TRBD2. The J call may be faulty, since TRBJ2-7 better matches the DNA end. Germline CDR1 and CDR2: SQVTM and ANQGSEA. The CDR3 is made up of 15 amino acids. The CDR3 region has the DNA TGCAGCTCCTTGGGGGGGGGATTCTCCTACAATGAGCAGTACTTC. This sequence encodes CSSLGGGFSYNEQYF.

This sequence joins TRBV6-2 or TRBV6-3 and TRBJ2-5; 11 positions agree with TRBD2. Germline V CDR1 and CDR2: MNHEY, SVGEGT. CDR3 length: 16 amino acids. Trimming took 2 bases from V and 2 from J; bases not matched to a gene: 4. Written as DNA, the CDR3 is TGTGCCAGCAGTTACGGGACTAGCGGAGATCAAGAGACCCAGTACTTC. As protein: CASSYGTSGDQETQYF.

The J gene is TRBJ1-5, the V gene TRBV20-1; D uncertain. V was shortened by 2 bases and J by 6 bases, with 11 bases between the two germline ends. Germline assignment: CDR1 DFQATT and CDR2 SNEGSKA (reference sequence). This CDR3 has 13 amino acids. Written as DNA, the CDR3 is TGCAGTGCTAGACCCGGGGAAGGTCAGCCCCAGCATTTT. The encoded protein is CSARPGEGQPQHF.

The V gene is TRBV29-1, the J gene TRBJ1-2, with D maybe TRBD1 (6 bases). Germline CDR1 and CDR2: SQVTM and ANQGSEA. Trimming removed 4 bases at V and 8 bases at J, with 14 bases between. CDR3 size: 12 residues. The CDR3 is CSVASTGFGYTF. CDR3 sequence (DNA): TGCAGCGTTGCTTCAACAGGGTTCGGCTACACCTTC.

This clonotype was seen a single time. The chain joins TRBV7-9 to TRBJ1-5; D is ambiguous. The V and J ends lost 5 bases and 4 bases respectively, with 12 bases between them. There are 14 residues in the CDR3. Germline assignment: CDR1 SEHNR and CDR2 FQNEAQ (reference sequence). This chain's CDR3 is CASSPLGPNQPQHF. The DNA of the CDR3 is TGTGCCAGCAGCCCACTCGGCCCAAATCAGCCCCAGCATTTT.

This clonotype turned up a few times. V usage is TRBV9 and J usage is TRBJ2-1; D ambiguous. This CDR3 contains 14 residues. V lost 3 bases and J 8 bases, leaving 15 bases between the germline ends. Per germline, CDR1 SGDLS and CDR2 YYNGEE. The CDR3 here is CASSEGLYGHEQFF. The CDR3 DNA follows: TGTGCCAGCAGCGAGGGATTGTATGGGCATGAGCAGTTCTTC.

The J gene is TRBJ1-2, the V gene TRBV20-1, with 8 bases matching TRBD1. V lost 6 bases and J lost 7; bases outside the gene matches: 13. The CDR3 runs 14 residues. CDR1 is DFQATT, CDR2 SNEGSKA, per germline (reference sequence). For the CDR3, the DNA is TGCAGTGCCCTCAGGGGGCAGGGTAAGGGTGGCTACACCTTC. Amino acids: CSALRGQGKGGYTF.

There are a few counts of this clonotype. V usage is TRBV6-5 and J usage is TRBJ2-7, with 7 bases that match TRBD1. The CDR3 covers 15 residues. Germline CDR1 reads MNHEY; CDR2 reads SVGAGI. Trimming took 0 bases from V and 2 from J; bases not matched to a gene: 4. The CDR3 sequence: CASSYSGTVAYEQYF. CDR3 coding DNA: TGTGCCAGCAGTTACTCCGGGACAGTAGCCTACGAGCAGTACTTC.

This clonotype was detected a few times. The V and J genes are TRBV12-3 or TRBV12-4 and TRBJ2-5; D is unclear. CDR3 length: 14 residues. V lost 3 bases and J lost 11, with 19 bases in between. The CDR3 loop reads CASSFLYVDGEQYF. The CDR3 DNA is TGTGCCAGCAGTTTCCTCTACGTAGATGGAGAGCAGTACTTC.

The CDR3 bases are TGTGCCAGCAGCCAGGGTCCAACCTACGAGCAGTACTTC. Translation: CASSQGPTYEQYF. The V gene is TRBV4-2, the J gene TRBJ2-7, with unresolved D. Germline CDR1 is LGHNA and CDR2 is YNFKEQ. The germline V and J ends were trimmed by 3 bases and 2 bases, with 8 bases remaining between them. The CDR3 runs 13 residues.

CDR3 sequence reads: CASSLGQGLGANVLTF. The CDR3, as DNA: TGTGCCAGCAGCCTGGGCCAGGGGCTCGGGGCCAACGTCCTGACTTTC. This rearrangement joins TRBV12-3 or TRBV12-4 to TRBJ2-6; weak D call: TRBD1 (6 bases). The V end lost 6 bases, the J end lost 4 bases, and 16 bases lay between the germline ends. The CDR3 runs to 16 residues.

Only a few counts were recorded for this clonotype. The chain carries TRBV4-2 and TRBJ2-3, with a weak D call TRBD1 (5 bases). Trimming stripped 3 bases from V and 1 base from J, with 8 bases between. Germline CDR1 and CDR2: LGHNA and YNFKEQ. The length of the CDR3 is 14 residues. CDR3 nucleotide sequence: TGTGCCAGCAGCCAGCAGACAGGCACAGATACGCAGTATTTT. It encodes CASSQQTGTDTQYF.

The rearrangement links TRBV4-1 to TRBJ2-1; 14 bases map to TRBD2. Germline-derived CDR1 and CDR2 are MGHRA and YSYEKL. This CDR3 has 16 residues. V dropped 3 bases and J dropped 7; count of bases not matched to a gene: 5. The CDR3 DNA sequence: TGCGCCAGCAGCCACATGGGACTAGCGGGAGAGAATGAGCAGTTCTTC. It specifies CASSHMGLAGENEQFF.

The gene calls are TRBV6-4 and TRBJ2-1, with 8 bases identical to TRBD2. The ends lost 6 bases at V and 7 bases at J; junction bases unmatched: 5. Germline V gene sequence: CDR1 MRHNA, CDR2 SNTAGT. The CDR3 sequence is 13 residues long. The CDR3 reads CASSDGGANEQFF. As DNA, the CDR3 is TGTGCCAGCAGCGACGGGGGGGCTAATGAGCAGTTCTTC.

This clonotype was seen a handful of times. The V gene is TRBV12-3 or TRBV12-4, the J gene TRBJ2-4; D is ambiguous. The J call could be wrong; TRBJ2-7 is a better fit for the DNA end. This CDR3 is 11 amino acids long. CDR3 nucleotide sequence: TGTGCCAGCAGCTTCGGATTCGAGCAGTACTTC. It translates to CASSFGFEQYF.

This clonotype was detected only once. This chain connects TRBV4-2 to TRBJ1-5, with 11 positions matching TRBD1. V was pared by 1 base and J by 0 bases, with 2 bases of the junction left unmatched. CDR1 is LGHNA, CDR2 YNFKEQ, per germline. This CDR3 comprises 17 residues. Here the CDR3 DNA reads TGTGCCAGCAGCCAAGCGGGACAGGGGGATAGCAATCAGCCCCAGCATTTT. Its protein is CASSQAGQGDSNQPQHF.

This clonotype was seen more than once but under ten times. V gene TRBV7-9 combines with J gene TRBJ2-5; 14 nucleotides line up with TRBD2. The J call is uncertain, as TRBJ2-7 better fits the DNA end. Per the germline V gene, CDR1 is SEHNR and CDR2 is FQNEAQ (reference sequence). This CDR3 contains 18 residues. The CDR3 sequence: CASSYPGLAGETTYEQYF. DNA of the CDR3: TGTGCCAGCAGCTACCCGGGACTAGCGGGAGAGACAACCTACGAGCAGTACTTC.

The rearrangement uses TRBV27 and TRBJ1-1; D is perhaps TRBD1 (6 bases). Trimming took 5 bases from V and 0 from J, leaving 19 bases between them. This CDR3 region has 17 residues. Germline CDR1 and CDR2: MNHEY and SMNVEV (reference sequence). The CDR3 is CASSPSGGRTLNTEAFF. The CDR3 region has the DNA TGTGCCAGCAGTCCCTCCGGGGGGCGAACCCTGAACACTGAAGCTTTCTTT.

This clonotype showed up just a few times. This sequence joins TRBV10-3 and TRBJ1-4; a weak D match, TRBD1 (6 bases). This CDR3 contains 14 residues. Germline values: CDR1 ENHRY, CDR2 SYGVKD. V shed 2 bases and J shed 6 bases, with 10 bases lying between them. CDR3 in amino acids: CAISEVQGHEKLFF. The CDR3, as DNA: TGTGCCATCAGTGAGGTACAGGGCCATGAAAAACTGTTTTTT.